What follows describes a single TCR beta chain. Its specificity is not known. CDR1 is MNHEY and CDR2 is SVGEGT in the germline V gene. Trimming cost V 7 bases and J 5 bases, with 25 bases left between them. The CDR3 length is 17 residues. Each sample provided at least 5.5 micrograms of extracted total RNA. The data are from a study of blood T cells in healthy people across ages. Study summary: For every two T cells, template switching captured about one barcoded beta molecule. Findings and limits, study-wide: Age advanced and TCR beta diversity per million T cells fell, roughly linearly. Changes seen in expanded clonotypes were possibly confounded by donor CMV status left unknown.

Using a J-beta primer mix together with a sample-barcoded 5' primer, a second PCR was run for about 6 to 12 cycles. MiXCR, run by TCRdb on the 5' RACE reads, gives a single entry per CDR3 protein. The repertoire holds 650,000 to 800,000 distinct CDR3 sequences, with about 50% as singletons. The sample comprised blood. The sequence was obtained from a woman aged 80 or over in good health. V usage is TRBV6-2 or TRBV6-3 and J usage is TRBJ2-3; the D call may be TRBD1 or TRBD2 (5 bases each). This CDR3 is CASTSPRSGRSKDTQYF. CDR3 bases: TGTGCCAGCACCAGTCCTAGGTCGGGGCGGTCCAAAGATACGCAGTATTTT.